This entry lists 29 T cell receptor beta chains sequenced from one sample in a study of blood T cells in healthy people across ages. Together with a sample-barcoded 5' primer, a J-beta primer mix was included in a second PCR lasting about 6 to 11 cycles. TCRdb itself ran the 5' RACE reads through MiXCR, one entry per CDR3 protein. Among about 1.5 million distinct CDR3 sequences listed, 35% to 45% were seen once. The source material was blood. The receptor source for this set is a woman younger than 30 in good health.

This chain links TRBV9 with TRBJ2-3; D not certain. Germline loops: CDR1 SGDLS, CDR2 YYNGEE. The V gene lost 5 bases and the J gene lost 6 bases, with 13 bases spanning the gap. This CDR3 is 13 amino acids long. The CDR3 is CASSATLYDTQYF. In nucleotides, the CDR3 is TGTGCCAGCAGTGCCACCCTCTACGATACGCAGTATTTT.

The chain has TRBV6-2 or TRBV6-3 and TRBJ1-1, with D unresolved. The V and J ends lost 6 bases and 5 bases respectively, with 10 bases between them. Germline CDR1 is MNHEY and CDR2 is SVGEGT. There are 12 residues in the CDR3. The CDR3 region is CASSPTITEAFF. The CDR3 DNA reads as TGTGCCAGCAGCCCGACCATTACTGAAGCTTTCTTT.

The sample holds one count of this clonotype. The chain recombines TRBV2 with TRBJ2-3; 8 nucleotides line up with TRBD2. The CDR3 length is 16 residues. Germline V CDR1 and CDR2: SNHLY, FYNNEI. V lost 3 bases, J lost 5 bases, and 10 bases stayed unmatched. The DNA for the CDR3 is TGTGCCAGCAGTGAGCTGGCGGGAGGAACTGTAGATACGCAGTATTTT. It yields the protein CASSELAGGTVDTQYF.

V and J are TRBV12-3 or TRBV12-4 and TRBJ2-7, with D hard to call. This CDR3 has 12 amino acids. V lost 6 bases, J lost 2 bases, and 8 bases lay in between. The CDR3 reads CASRIPPYEQYF. Written as DNA, the CDR3 is TGTGCCAGCAGAATTCCCCCCTACGAGCAGTACTTC.

This clonotype was counted at least ten times. The rearrangement joins TRBV9 to TRBJ1-1; 7 bases line up with TRBD1. V trimming: 0 bases; J trimming: 2 bases; junction bases outside the gene matches: 4. The CDR3 runs to 15 residues. Germline CDR1 reads SGDLS; CDR2 reads YYNGEE. CDR3 bases: TGTGCCAGCAGCGTAGAGGGGGCGGAAAACACTGAAGCTTTCTTT. It is translated as CASSVEGAENTEAFF.

The table lists this clonotype with a few counts. V gene TRBV11-2 combines with J gene TRBJ2-7, with D tentatively TRBD2 (6 bases). Trimming removed 5 bases from V and 2 bases from J, with 10 bases in between. The CDR3 loop spans 13 amino acids. Germline CDR1 reads SGHAT; CDR2 reads FQNNGV. CDR3 nucleotides: TGTGCCAGCAGCCAGACTAGTCCCTACGAGCAGTACTTC. Translation gives CASSQTSPYEQYF.

The chain employs TRBV12-3 or TRBV12-4 and TRBJ1-1; D call uncertain. The CDR3 consists of 11 residues. The V and J ends lost 1 base and 12 bases respectively, with 9 bases between them. CDR3 loop: CASSLGPVSFF. The CDR3 DNA reads TGTGCCAGCAGTTTAGGGCCGGTCTCTTTCTTT.

Details on this clonotype: A read error may produce the germline difference seen at one junction end. The chain employs TRBV7-9 and TRBJ2-3; either TRBD1 or TRBD2 may supply D (6 bases each). The CDR3 has 16 amino acids. Germline V lookup: CDR1 SEHNR, CDR2 FQNEAQ (reference sequence). The CDR3: CASSLVGGERTDSQYF. The CDR3 nucleotides read TGTGCCAGCAGCTTAGTGGGCGGGGAGAGGACAGATTCGCAGTATTTT.

This clonotype was recorded a few times. The V gene is TRBV10-3, the J gene TRBJ2-5; 7 positions agree with TRBD2. The trim removed 0 bases at V and 2 bases at J, leaving 6 bases unmatched. The germline CDR1 and CDR2 sequences are ENHRY and SYGVKD. CDR3 length equals 16 residues. The CDR3 is CAISESASGPQETQYF. CDR3 nucleotides: TGTGCCATCAGTGAGTCGGCTAGCGGCCCTCAAGAGACCCAGTACTTC.

This clonotype was picked up a small number of times. The chain links TRBV20-1 to TRBJ2-7; tentatively, D is TRBD1 or TRBD2 (5 bases each). Trimming stripped 6 bases from V and 2 bases from J, with 14 bases between. The CDR3 covers 13 residues. In germline, CDR1 is DFQATT, CDR2 SNEGSKA (reference sequence). CDR3 nucleotide sequence: TGCAGTGCATCCGGGACGGAGACCTACGAGCAGTACTTC. It is translated as CSASGTETYEQYF.

This chain uses TRBV4-3 with TRBJ1-5; perhaps TRBD1 as D (5 bases). The germline V and J ends were trimmed by 1 base and 5 bases, with 9 bases remaining between them. In germline, CDR1 is LGHNA, CDR2 YSLEER. This CDR3 contains 14 residues. This chain's CDR3 is CASSQVETDQPQHF. The CDR3 coding sequence is TGCGCCAGCAGCCAAGTTGAGACAGATCAGCCCCAGCATTTT.

This clonotype appeared a few times. The chain has TRBV20-1 and TRBJ2-7; 8 nucleotides align to TRBD1. The germline V gene has CDR1 DFQATT and CDR2 SNEGSKA (reference sequence). The CDR3 length is 13 residues. V shed 6 bases, J shed 3 bases, and the junction held 7 bases outside the gene matches. The CDR3 coding sequence is TGCAGTGCACGGACGGGACAGGTCTACGAGCAGTACTTC. It translates to CSARTGQVYEQYF.

The chain links TRBV6-5 to TRBJ1-3; D is ambiguous. Germline V gives CDR1 MNHEY, CDR2 SVGAGI. The CDR3 is made up of 15 amino acids. V gave up 5 bases and J gave up 1 base, with 12 bases separating them. CDR3 protein: CASSQFFDSGNTIYF. The CDR3 coding sequence is TGTGCCAGCAGTCAATTCTTTGATTCTGGAAACACCATATATTTT.

This rearrangement joins TRBV5-1 to TRBJ2-3, with a possible D match to TRBD2 (6 bases). Trimming removed 2 bases at V and 8 bases at J, with 15 bases between. This CDR3 contains 14 residues. Per the germline V gene, CDR1 is SGHRS and CDR2 is YFSETQ. Here the CDR3 reads CASSLAVQGGTQYF. DNA of the CDR3: TGCGCCAGCAGCTTAGCGGTGCAGGGAGGTACGCAGTATTTT.

The gene calls are TRBV5-5 and TRBJ2-1; tentatively, D is TRBD1 or TRBD2 (5 bases each). The J call may be wrong; the DNA end is better matched by TRBJ2-7. This CDR3 region has 15 residues. Germline V gene sequence: CDR1 SGHKS, CDR2 YYEKEE (reference sequence). The CDR3 DNA reads as TGTGCCAGCAGCTTATTCCGGGGCTCCTACAATGAGCAGTACTTC. As protein: CASSLFRGSYNEQYF.

Concerning this clonotype: This may come from a read error, since a much larger clone is one base off. The chain combines TRBV25-1 with TRBJ2-5; D gene ambiguous. Germline V gene lookup returns CDR1 MGHDK and CDR2 SYGVNS. The CDR3 length is 15 residues. The DNA of the CDR3 is TGTGCCAGCAATGAAATTAGCCCAACAATGAATGAGCAGTACTTC. As protein: CASNEISPTMNEQYF. Variable domain in full (rest from reference TRBV25-1 and TRBJ2-5): EADIYQTPRYLVIGTGKKITLECSQTMGHDKMYWYQQDPGMELHLIHYSYGVNSTEKGDLSSESTVSRIRTEHFPLTLESARPSHTSQYLCASNEISPTMNEQYFGPGTRLLVL.

This clonotype was seen only a few times. The chain links TRBV5-1 to TRBJ2-7; the match to TRBD2 covers 10 bases. With 0 bases clipped from V and 7 bases from J, the junction kept 7 bases outside the gene matches. The CDR3 totals 15 residues. The germline V gene has CDR1 SGHRS and CDR2 YFSETQ. This CDR3 is CASSLALAGAEEQYF. CDR3 sequence (DNA): TGCGCCAGCAGCTTGGCGCTAGCGGGAGCCGAGGAGCAGTACTTC.

On this clonotype itself: At one boundary the junction diverges from the germline segment, which might be a read error. This chain joins TRBV6-2 or TRBV6-3 and TRBJ2-1, with 12 nucleotides matching TRBD2. The CDR3 runs to 15 residues. CDR1 MNHEY and CDR2 SVGEGT come from the germline V gene. The CDR3 bases are TGTACCAGCAGACCTAGCGGGGGGGCGATTCATGAGCAGTTCTTC. The encoded protein is CTSRPSGGAIHEQFF.

The chain couples TRBV2 to TRBJ1-5; D is perhaps TRBD1 (6 bases). The CDR3 spans 13 residues. The V gene lost 8 bases and the J gene lost 4 bases, with 12 bases spanning the gap. Looked up from germline, CDR1 is SNHLY and CDR2 is FYNNEI. CDR3 nucleotides: TGTGCCAGCGGGGAAGGGGGTAATCAGCCCCAGCATTTT. It codes for CASGEGGNQPQHF.

This clonotype showed up just a few times. The chain is built from TRBV5-1 and TRBJ2-3; D remains unclear. CDR1 SGHRS and CDR2 YFSETQ come from the germline V gene. V was pared by 1 base and J by 6 bases, with 6 bases between. CDR3 length: 12 residues. CDR3 DNA: TGCGCCAGCAGCTTGTATAAGGATACGCAGTATTTT. It codes for CASSLYKDTQYF.

The V gene is TRBV6-2 or TRBV6-3, the J gene TRBJ2-7; perhaps D is TRBD1 or TRBD2 (5 bases each). CDR1 and CDR2 from the germline V gene are MNHEY and SVGEGT. The V end was cut by 6 bases, the J end by 0 bases, with 9 bases between. The length of the CDR3 is 13 residues. The CDR3 region has the DNA TGTGCCAGCAGAACGGGGCCCTCCTACGAGCAGTACTTC. Residues: CASRTGPSYEQYF.

This clonotype has a handful of counts. This chain joins TRBV4-1 and TRBJ2-5; 9 bases are a match to TRBD1. V was pared by 2 bases and J by 5 bases, with 6 bases of the junction left unmatched. The V gene's germline CDR1 is MGHRA and CDR2 YSYEKL. There are 15 residues in the CDR3. The CDR3 nucleotides read TGCGCCAGCAGCCAACTGGGACAGGGTACCGAGACCCAGTACTTC. It specifies CASSQLGQGTETQYF.

CDR3 in amino acids: CASSDQGILREDTQYF. CDR3 nucleotides: TGTGCCAGCAGTGACCAAGGGATCTTAAGGGAGGATACGCAGTATTTT. The chain couples TRBV6-6 to TRBJ2-3; a possible D gene is TRBD2 (5 bases). CDR3 size: 16 residues. Germline assignment: CDR1 MNHNY and CDR2 SVGAGI (reference sequence). The V end lost 5 bases, the J end lost 6 bases, and 21 bases lay between the germline ends.

The V and J genes are TRBV28 and TRBJ2-3, with 8 bases that match TRBD1. Germline assignment: CDR1 MDHEN and CDR2 SYDVKM. The CDR3 covers 17 residues. Trimming took 6 bases from V and 5 from J; bases not matched to a gene: 16. The CDR3 nucleotides are TGTGCCAGCAGACCAGGGGGCTATAAAAACGGAGGAGATACGCAGTATTTT. Translation: CASRPGGYKNGGDTQYF.

V gene TRBV5-1 combines with J gene TRBJ1-1; D perhaps matches TRBD1 (6 bases). Germline CDR1 SGHRS, CDR2 YFSETQ. This CDR3 is 14 amino acids long. The V end was cut by 3 bases, the J end by 4 bases, with 13 bases between. CDR3 DNA: TGCGCCAGCAGCTCCTTTACAGGGCTCACTGAAGCTTTCTTT. Amino acid sequence: CASSSFTGLTEAFF.

The CDR3 DNA reads TGCGCCAGCAGCCGCGGGACTAGTATAGCTCATGAGCAGTTCTTC. It specifies CASSRGTSIAHEQFF. The V and J genes are TRBV4-3 and TRBJ2-1; 8 bases are a match to TRBD2. With 4 bases clipped from V and 8 bases from J, the junction kept 10 bases outside the gene matches. The CDR3 is 15 residues long. Germline V gene sequence: CDR1 LGHNA, CDR2 YSLEER.

V is TRBV24-1 and J is TRBJ2-3; D tentatively fits TRBD1 or TRBD2 (5 bases each). The CDR3 runs to 12 residues. In germline, CDR1 is KGHDR, CDR2 SFDVKD. Trimming took off 9 bases at V and 2 bases at J, with 8 bases between the two ends. The CDR3 DNA sequence: TGTGCCACCGGGACCACCACAGATACGCAGTATTTT. The encoded protein is CATGTTTDTQYF.

The genes are TRBV12-3 or TRBV12-4 and TRBJ1-2; no firm D call. This CDR3 spans 14 amino acids. Trimming left V 0 bases short and J 4 bases short, with 9 bases between. The DNA for the CDR3 is TGTGCCAGCAGTTTAGCGCGGGCAGCCTATGGCTACACCTTC. It specifies CASSLARAAYGYTF.

This chain links TRBV4-3 with TRBJ1-1; D perhaps matches TRBD1 (6 bases). Between the trimmed V and J ends, which lost 4 bases and 0 bases, there was a span of 12 bases. CDR1 is LGHNA, CDR2 YSLEER, per germline. The CDR3 is made up of 15 amino acids. The CDR3 DNA follows: TGCGCCAGCAGCCCAGAGGACAGCATGAACACTGAAGCTTTCTTT. Its translation is CASSPEDSMNTEAFF.